Sequencing of this TCR beta chain was carried out in a study of blood T cell repertoires in COVID-19. The overall study: Acute and convalescent COVID-19 samples came from the United States, Italy and Spain. In each case, the material was cDNA or gDNA derived from T cells, B-cell-depleted T cells, or PBMCs.

Authors' data handling: Amplified reference gene primers provided the basis for estimating nucleated cell counts. Clones were read by immunoSEQ multiplex PCR, and TCRdb kept only the in-frame ones, dropping some. That table furnishes V, J and clone size, whereas the DNA furnished D and trimming. The sample lists around 270,000 clones, about 90% occurring once. The CDR3 extends over 14 amino acids. Germline V CDR1 and CDR2: MNHNY, SVGAGI (reference sequence). Trimming removed 5 bases at V and 4 bases at J, with 13 bases between. Sequencing was performed on peripheral blood. The V and J genes are TRBV6-6 and TRBJ2-3, with D unresolved. The sequence was collected from a woman in her 50s with acute or convalescent COVID-19. This CDR3 is CASSKQVLADTQYF. The CDR3 bases are TGTGCCAGCAGTAAGCAGGTACTGGCAGATACGCAGTATTTT.